This TCR beta chain was captured in a study of T cells after yellow fever vaccination. In this sample, this clonotype turned up a few times. TCRdb analysed the 5' RACE reads with MiXCR anew, one entry per CDR3 protein. The table lists more than 300,000 distinct CDR3 sequences, about 10% of them singletons. V was shortened by 7 bases and J by 6 bases, with 16 bases between the two germline ends. Germline V lookup: CDR1 MNHEY, CDR2 SVGEGT. This CDR3 comprises 13 residues. The receptor's source is a man between 18 and 29 years old who received the YFV17D yellow fever vaccine. V is TRBV6-2 or TRBV6-3 and J is TRBJ2-7; a weak D match, TRBD1 (6 bases). Sample: CD4+ T cells sorted from PBMCs, taken 45 days after the yellow fever booster vaccination. CDR3: CASTLFQGREQYF. CDR3 sequence (DNA): TGTGCCAGCACCCTATTTCAGGGGCGCGAGCAGTACTTC.